This T cell receptor (beta chain) was sequenced for a study of blood T cell repertoires in COVID-19. For the study at large: The cDNA or gDNA used as material had been derived from T cells, B-cell-depleted T cells, or PBMCs.

Sequencing was performed with immunoSEQ multiplex PCR; in TCRdb, only in-frame clones are kept and a portion is missing. This table holds about 120,000 clones, about 89% found once. The CDR3 runs to 13 residues. V lost 9 bases and J 5 bases, leaving 15 bases between the germline ends. Germline V gene sequence: CDR1 SNHLY, CDR2 FYNNEI. The TCR comes from a human donor with acute or convalescent COVID-19. The donor label of this sample is uncertain. This chain connects TRBV2 to TRBJ2-3; D is perhaps TRBD1 (5 bases). Sequences were obtained from peripheral blood. CDR3 loop: CASEADSQDTQYF. CDR3 coding DNA: TGTGCCAGTGAAGCCGACAGTCAAGATACGCAGTATTTT.